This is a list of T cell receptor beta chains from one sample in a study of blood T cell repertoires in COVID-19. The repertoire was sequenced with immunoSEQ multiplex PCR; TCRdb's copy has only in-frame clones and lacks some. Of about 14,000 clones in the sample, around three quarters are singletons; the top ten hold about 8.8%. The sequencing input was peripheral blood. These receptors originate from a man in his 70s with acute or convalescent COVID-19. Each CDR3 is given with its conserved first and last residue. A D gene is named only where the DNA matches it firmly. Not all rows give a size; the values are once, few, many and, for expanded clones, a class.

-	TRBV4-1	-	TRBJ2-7	CASSQEILYEQYF	TGCGCCAGCAGCCAAGAAATCCTTTACGAGCAGTACTTC
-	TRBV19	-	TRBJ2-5	CASSFIAAQETQYF	TGTGCCAGTAGTTTTATCGCGGCCCAAGAGACCCAGTACTTC
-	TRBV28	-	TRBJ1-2	CASSPPESFYGYTF	TGTGCCAGCAGTCCCCCGGAGAGTTTCTATGGCTACACCTTC
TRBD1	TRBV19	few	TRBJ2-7	CASSPGQVSYEQYF	TGTGCCAGTAGTCCGGGACAGGTTTCCTACGAGCAGTACTTC
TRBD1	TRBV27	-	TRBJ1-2	CASSPTGIYYGYTF	TGTGCCAGCAGTCCGACAGGGATTTACTATGGCTACACCTTC
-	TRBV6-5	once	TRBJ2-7	CASSYYTGNEQYF	TGTGCCAGCAGTTACTATACAGGGAACGAGCAGTACTTC
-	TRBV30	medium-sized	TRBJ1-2	CAWSEEGWSYGYTF	TGTGCCTGGAGTGAAGAAGGCTGGAGCTATGGCTACACCTTC
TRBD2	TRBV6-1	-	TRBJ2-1	CASSVTSGRVHHNEQFF	TGTGCCAGCAGTGTCACTAGCGGGAGGGTCCACCACAATGAGCAGTTCTTC
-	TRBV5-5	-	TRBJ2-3	CASSSGRTFADTQYF	TGTGCCAGCAGCTCTGGACGGACTTTCGCGGATACGCAGTATTTT
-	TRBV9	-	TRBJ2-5	CASSGITRETQYF	TGTGCCAGCAGCGGTATTACGAGGGAGACCCAGTACTTC
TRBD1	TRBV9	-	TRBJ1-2	CASRPTGVGSGYTF	TGTGCCAGCAGGCCGACAGGGGTAGGGTCTGGCTACACCTTC
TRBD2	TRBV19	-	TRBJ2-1	CATQLAGDNEQFF	TGTGCCACCCAACTAGCGGGAGACAATGAGCAGTTCTTC
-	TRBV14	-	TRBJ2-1	CASSPGAGRSYNEQFF	TGTGCCAGCAGCCCGGGAGCGGGCCGCTCCTACAATGAGCAGTTCTTC
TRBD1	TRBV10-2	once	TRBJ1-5	CASSPDRAYNQPQHF	TGCGCCAGCAGTCCCGACAGGGCCTATAATCAGCCCCAGCATTTT
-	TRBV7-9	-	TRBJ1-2	CASTSDRSYGYTF	TGTGCCAGCACCTCGGACAGATCTTATGGCTACACCTTC
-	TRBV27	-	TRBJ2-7	CASSPQVFSYEQYF	TGTGCCAGCAGTCCGCAGGTCTTCTCCTACGAGCAGTACTTC
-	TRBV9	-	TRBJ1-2	CASSPDGRDYGYTF	TGTGCCAGCAGCCCGGACGGGAGGGACTATGGCTACACCTTC
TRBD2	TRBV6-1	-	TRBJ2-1	CASSSAGGSYNEQFF	TGTGCCAGCAGTTCAGCGGGAGGGTCCTACAATGAGCAGTTCTTC
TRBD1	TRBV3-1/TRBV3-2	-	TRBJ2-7	CASSRDRPLGDEQYF	TGTGCCAGCAGCCGGGACAGGCCCTTGGGAGACGAGCAGTACTTC
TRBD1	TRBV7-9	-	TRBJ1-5	CASSLALGTGDQPQHF	TGTGCCAGCAGCTTAGCGCTTGGGACAGGAGATCAGCCCCAGCATTTT
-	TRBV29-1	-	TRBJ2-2	CSVYWFTGELFF	TGCAGCGTTTACTGGTTCACCGGGGAGCTGTTTTTT
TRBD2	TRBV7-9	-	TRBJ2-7	CASSPGTSGPPLYF	TGTGCCAGCAGCCCTGGGACTAGCGGGCCTCCTCTGTACTTC
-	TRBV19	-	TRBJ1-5	CASSTPRAGGNQPQHF	TGTGCCAGTAGTACCCCCAGGGCAGGGGGCAATCAGCCCCAGCATTTT
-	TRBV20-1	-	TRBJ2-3	CSAGSGVGQYF	TGCAGTGCTGGTAGCGGCGTAGGGCAGTATTTT
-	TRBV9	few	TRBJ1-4	CASSVGRETTNEKLFF	TGTGCCAGCAGCGTAGGGAGGGAAACAACTAATGAAAAACTGTTTTTT
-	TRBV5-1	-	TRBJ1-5	CASSRGAGQPQHF	TGCGCCAGCAGCCGGGGTGCGGGTCAGCCCCAGCATTTT
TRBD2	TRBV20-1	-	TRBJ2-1	CSASSGASWTYNEQFF	TGCAGTGCTAGTAGCGGGGCTTCCTGGACCTACAATGAGCAGTTCTTC
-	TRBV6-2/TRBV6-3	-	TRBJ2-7	CASSFTYEQYF	TGTGCCAGCAGTTTTACCTACGAGCAGTACTTC
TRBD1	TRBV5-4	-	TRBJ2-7	CASSQTGGVDEQYF	TGTGCCAGCAGCCAGACAGGGGGGGTCGACGAGCAGTACTTC
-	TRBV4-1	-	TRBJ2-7	CASSQGVISPRYF	TGCGCCAGCAGCCAAGGGGTAATCTCACCTAGGTACTTC
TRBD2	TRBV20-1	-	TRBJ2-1	CSASYLVAGTSESNEQFF	TGCAGTGCTAGTTATTTAGTCGCCGGGACTAGCGAGTCGAATGAGCAGTTCTTC
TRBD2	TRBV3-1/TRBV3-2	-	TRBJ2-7	CASSQGLAGGAYEQYF	TGTGCCAGCAGCCAAGGACTAGCGGGGGGGGCCTACGAGCAGTACTTC
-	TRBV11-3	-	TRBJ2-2	CASSLGGQGTGELFF	TGTGCCAGCAGCTTAGGGGGCCAGGGCACCGGGGAGCTGTTTTTT
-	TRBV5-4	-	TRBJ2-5	CASSLPRGSGETQYF	TGTGCCAGCAGCTTGCCCAGGGGATCGGGAGAGACCCAGTACTTC
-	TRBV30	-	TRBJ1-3	CAWSVRGTGNTIYF	TGTGCCTGGAGTGTTCGGGGGACTGGAAACACCATATATTTT
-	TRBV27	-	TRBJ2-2	CASSSRVAGELFF	TGTGCCAGCAGTTCTAGAGTAGCCGGGGAGCTGTTTTTT
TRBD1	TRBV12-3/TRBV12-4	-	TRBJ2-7	CASSRTGGYEQYF	TGTGCCAGCAGCCGGACAGGGGGCTACGAGCAGTACTTC
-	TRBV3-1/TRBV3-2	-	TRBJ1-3	CASSQSLNTIYF	TGTGCCAGCAGCCAATCTTTAAACACCATATATTTT
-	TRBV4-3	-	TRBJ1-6	CASSQEQGAYNSPLHF	TGCGCCAGCAGCCAAGAACAGGGAGCCTATAATTCACCCCTCCACTTT
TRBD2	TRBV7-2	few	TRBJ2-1	CASTRRGLAGPSYNEQFF	TGTGCCAGCACTCGAAGGGGACTAGCGGGTCCCTCCTACAATGAGCAGTTCTTC
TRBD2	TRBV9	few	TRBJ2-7	CASSVGGLAGSYEQYF	TGTGCCAGCAGCGTAGGGGGGCTAGCGGGTTCCTACGAGCAGTACTTC
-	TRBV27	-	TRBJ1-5	CASSLGRAQPQHF	TGTGCCAGCAGTTTAGGCAGGGCGCAGCCCCAGCATTTT
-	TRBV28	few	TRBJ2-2	CASSLIDRTSQYYLPGELFF	TGTGCCAGCAGTTTAATCGACCGTACCTCCCAGTACTATTTACCCGGGGAGCTGTTTTTT
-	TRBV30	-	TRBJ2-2	CAWTGMVINPTGELFF	TGTGCCTGGACGGGTATGGTGATTAACCCCACCGGGGAGCTGTTTTTT
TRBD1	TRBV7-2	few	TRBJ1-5	CASSLRGRQGPREPQHF	TGTGCCAGCAGCCTAAGGGGACGACAGGGGCCAAGGGAGCCCCAGCATTTT
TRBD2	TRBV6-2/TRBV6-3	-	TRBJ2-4	CASSLGLGLAKNIQYF	TGTGCCAGCAGTCTGGGACTAGGTCTAGCCAAAAACATTCAGTACTTC
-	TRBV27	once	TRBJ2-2	CASRQTPPYGELFF	TGTGCCAGCAGACAGACCCCTCCTTACGGGGAGCTGTTTTTT
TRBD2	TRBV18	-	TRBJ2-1	CASSPPGLAGGYNEQFF	TGTGCCAGCTCACCTCCGGGACTAGCGGGAGGCTACAATGAGCAGTTCTTC
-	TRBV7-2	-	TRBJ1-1	CASTGEGMINTEAFF	TGTGCCAGCACTGGGGAGGGGATGATCAACACTGAAGCTTTCTTT
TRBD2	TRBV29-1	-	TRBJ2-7	CSVQGLPTFEQYF	TGCAGCGTTCAGGGACTACCAACCTTCGAGCAGTACTTC